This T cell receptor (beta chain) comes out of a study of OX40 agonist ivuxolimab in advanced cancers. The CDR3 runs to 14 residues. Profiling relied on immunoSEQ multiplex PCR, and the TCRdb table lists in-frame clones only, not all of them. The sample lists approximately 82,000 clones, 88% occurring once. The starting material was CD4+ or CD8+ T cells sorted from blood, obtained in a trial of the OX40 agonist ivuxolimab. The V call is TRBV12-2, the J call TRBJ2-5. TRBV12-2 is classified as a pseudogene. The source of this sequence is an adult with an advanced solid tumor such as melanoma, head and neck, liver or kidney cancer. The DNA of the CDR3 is TGTGCAAGTCGCTTAACCCGGAACCAAGAGACCCAGTACTTC. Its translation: CASRLTRNQETQYF.